Sequencing of this T cell receptor (beta chain) was carried out in a study of T cells after yellow fever vaccination. Study information: In the case of low-cell-number fractions, SMART-Seq v4 Ultra Low Input was used for preparation.

Study-level findings and limits: Abundant contaminating clonotypes from the bulk population could appear in FACS-sorted repertoires. On re-exposure, the response was weaker but peaked faster, at day 5 versus 15.

Researchers made TCR cDNA using 5'RACE template switching, and this step added a universal primer site and UMIs. TCRdb reprocessed the 5' RACE reads with MiXCR, giving one entry per CDR3 protein. The sample gives 20,000 to 30,000 distinct CDR3 sequences, 5.5% of which show up once; around 11% is in the top ten. This clonotype came up many times. This CDR3 comprises 11 residues. Germline assignment: CDR1 MNHNY and CDR2 SVGAGI (reference sequence). The V end was cut by 6 bases, the J end by 2 bases, with 5 bases between. This chain links TRBV6-6 with TRBJ2-7; D is unclear. The source was PBMCs, either bulk or a sorted T-cell subset (CD4+, CD8+, memory, or dextramer-sorted; not recorded which), collected 15 days after the yellow fever booster vaccination. The sequence was obtained from a man aged 25 to 40 who received the YFV17D yellow fever vaccine. The chain's CDR3 is CASRATYEQYF. The CDR3 bases are TGTGCCAGCAGGGCTACCTACGAGCAGTACTTC.